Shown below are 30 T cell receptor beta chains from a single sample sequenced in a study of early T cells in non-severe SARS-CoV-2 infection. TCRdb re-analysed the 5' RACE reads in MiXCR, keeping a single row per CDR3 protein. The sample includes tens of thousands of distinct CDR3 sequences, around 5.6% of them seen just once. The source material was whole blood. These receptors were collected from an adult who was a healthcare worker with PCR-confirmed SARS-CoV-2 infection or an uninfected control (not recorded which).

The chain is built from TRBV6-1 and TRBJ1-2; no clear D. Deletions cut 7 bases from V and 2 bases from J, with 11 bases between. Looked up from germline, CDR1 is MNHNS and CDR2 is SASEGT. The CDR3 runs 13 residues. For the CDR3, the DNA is TGTGCCAGCAACGAGGGTTTGAACTATGGCTACACCTTC. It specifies CASNEGLNYGYTF.

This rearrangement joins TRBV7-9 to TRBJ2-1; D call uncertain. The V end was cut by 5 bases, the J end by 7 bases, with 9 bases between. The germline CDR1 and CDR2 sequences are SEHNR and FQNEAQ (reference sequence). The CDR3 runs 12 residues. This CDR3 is CASSLSKNEQFF. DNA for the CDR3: TGTGCCAGCAGCCTTTCCAAAAATGAGCAGTTCTTC. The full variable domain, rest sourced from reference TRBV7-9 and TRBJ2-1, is DTGVSQNPRHKITKRGQNVTFRCDPISEHNRLYWYRQTLGQGPEFLTYFQNEAQLEKSRLLSDRFSAERPKGSFSTLEIQRTEQGDSAMYLCASSLSKNEQFFGPGTRLTVL.

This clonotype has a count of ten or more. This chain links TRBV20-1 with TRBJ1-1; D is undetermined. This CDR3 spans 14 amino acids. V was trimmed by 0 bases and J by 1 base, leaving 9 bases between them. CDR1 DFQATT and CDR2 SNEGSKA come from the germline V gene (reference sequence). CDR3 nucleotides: TGCAGTGCTAGAGATCGCCGCGCGAACACTGAAGCTTTCTTT. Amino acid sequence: CSARDRRANTEAFF.

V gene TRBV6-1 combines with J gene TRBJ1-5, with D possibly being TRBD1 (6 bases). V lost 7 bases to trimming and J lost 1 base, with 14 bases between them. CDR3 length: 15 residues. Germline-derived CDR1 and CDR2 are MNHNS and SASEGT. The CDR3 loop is CASTQGLGSNQPQHF. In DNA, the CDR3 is TGTGCCAGCACACAGGGATTGGGGAGCAATCAGCCCCAGCATTTT.

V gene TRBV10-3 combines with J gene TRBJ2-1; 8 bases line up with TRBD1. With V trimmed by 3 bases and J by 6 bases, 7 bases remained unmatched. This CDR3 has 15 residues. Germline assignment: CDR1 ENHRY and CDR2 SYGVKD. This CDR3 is CAISDRQGMGNEQFF. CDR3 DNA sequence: TGTGCCATCAGTGATCGACAGGGGATGGGCAATGAGCAGTTCTTC.

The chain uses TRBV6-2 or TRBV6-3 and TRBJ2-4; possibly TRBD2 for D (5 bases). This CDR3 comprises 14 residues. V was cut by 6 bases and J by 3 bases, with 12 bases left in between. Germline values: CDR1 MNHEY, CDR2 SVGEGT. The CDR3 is CASSPGNLKNIQYF. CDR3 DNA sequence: TGTGCCAGCAGCCCGGGGAATCTCAAAAACATTCAGTACTTC.

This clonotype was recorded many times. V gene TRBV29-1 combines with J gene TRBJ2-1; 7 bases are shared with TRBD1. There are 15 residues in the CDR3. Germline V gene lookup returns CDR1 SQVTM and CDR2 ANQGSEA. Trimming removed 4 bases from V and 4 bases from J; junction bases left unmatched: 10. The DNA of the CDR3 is TGCAGCGTTGCGTTGGGGACAGACGTATACAATGAGCAGTTCTTC. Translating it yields CSVALGTDVYNEQFF.

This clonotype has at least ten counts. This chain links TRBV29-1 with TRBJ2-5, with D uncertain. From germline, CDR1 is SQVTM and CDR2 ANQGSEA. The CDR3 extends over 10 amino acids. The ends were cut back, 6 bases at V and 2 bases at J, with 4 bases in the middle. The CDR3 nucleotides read TGCAGCGTCGGACAAGAGACCCAGTACTTC. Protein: CSVGQETQYF.

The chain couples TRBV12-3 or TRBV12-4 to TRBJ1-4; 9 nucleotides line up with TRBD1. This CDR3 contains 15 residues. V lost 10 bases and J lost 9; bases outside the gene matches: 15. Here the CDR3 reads CATKPPGQGNKKLFF. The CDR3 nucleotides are TGTGCCACCAAACCCCCGGGACAGGGCAATAAAAAACTGTTTTTT.

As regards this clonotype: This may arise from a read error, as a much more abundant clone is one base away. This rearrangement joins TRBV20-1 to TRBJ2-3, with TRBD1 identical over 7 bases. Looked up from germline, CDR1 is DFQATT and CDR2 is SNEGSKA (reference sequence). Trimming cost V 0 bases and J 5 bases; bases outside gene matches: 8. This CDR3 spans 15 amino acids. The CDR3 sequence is CSARDPGQQIDTQYF. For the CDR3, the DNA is TGCAGTGCTAGAGACCCGGGACAGCAAATAGATACGCAGTATTTT.

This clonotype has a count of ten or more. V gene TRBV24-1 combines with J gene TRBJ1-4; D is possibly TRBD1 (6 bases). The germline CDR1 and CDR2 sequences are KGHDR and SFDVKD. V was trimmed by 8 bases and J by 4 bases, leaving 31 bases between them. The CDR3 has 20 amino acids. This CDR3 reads CATTCYHWTELCRGNEKLFF. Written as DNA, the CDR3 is TGTGCCACCACGTGCTACCATTGGACAGAATTATGCAGGGGTAATGAAAAACTGTTTTTT.

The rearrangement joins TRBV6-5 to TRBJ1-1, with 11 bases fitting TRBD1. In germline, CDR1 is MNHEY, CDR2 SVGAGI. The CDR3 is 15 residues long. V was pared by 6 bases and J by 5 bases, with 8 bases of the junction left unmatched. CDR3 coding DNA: TGTGCCAGCAGAAGGCAGGACAGGGGGCATACTGAAGCTTTCTTT. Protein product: CASRRQDRGHTEAFF.

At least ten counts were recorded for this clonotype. The CDR3 spells CAISESNLAGTQYF. DNA for the CDR3: TGTGCCATCAGTGAGTCGAACCTGGCGGGGACCCAGTACTTC. The V gene is TRBV10-3, the J gene TRBJ2-5; possibly TRBD2 for D (5 bases). The CDR3 extends over 14 amino acids. V lost 0 bases and J lost 7, with 12 bases in between. Germline CDR1 is ENHRY and CDR2 is SYGVKD.

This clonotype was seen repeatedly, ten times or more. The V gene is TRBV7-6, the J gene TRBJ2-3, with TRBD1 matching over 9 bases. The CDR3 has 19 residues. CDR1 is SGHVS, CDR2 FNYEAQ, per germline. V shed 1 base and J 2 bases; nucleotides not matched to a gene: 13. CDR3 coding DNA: TGTGCCAGCAGCTTAGTTCTTGGTCCGCGGACAGGGGTCACAGATACGCAGTATTTT. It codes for CASSLVLGPRTGVTDTQYF.

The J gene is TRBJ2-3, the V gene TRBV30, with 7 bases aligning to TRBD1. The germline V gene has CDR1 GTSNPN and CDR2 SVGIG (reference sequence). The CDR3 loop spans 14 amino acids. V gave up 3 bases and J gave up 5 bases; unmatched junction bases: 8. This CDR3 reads CAWRPGQAGDTQYF. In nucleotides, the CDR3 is TGTGCCTGGAGACCAGGACAGGCGGGAGATACGCAGTATTTT.

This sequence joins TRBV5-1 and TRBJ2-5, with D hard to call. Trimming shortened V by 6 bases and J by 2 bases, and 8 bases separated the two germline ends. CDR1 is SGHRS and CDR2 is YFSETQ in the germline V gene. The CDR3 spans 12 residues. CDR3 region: CASTPNQETQYF. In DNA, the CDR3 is TGCGCCAGCACCCCGAATCAAGAGACCCAGTACTTC.

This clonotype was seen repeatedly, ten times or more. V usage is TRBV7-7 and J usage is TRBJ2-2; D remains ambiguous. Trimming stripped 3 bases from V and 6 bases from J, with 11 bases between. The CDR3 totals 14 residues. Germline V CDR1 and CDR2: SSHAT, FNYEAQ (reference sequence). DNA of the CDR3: TGTGCCAGCAGCTTGACAAATCGTCCCGGGGAGCTGTTTTTT. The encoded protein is CASSLTNRPGELFF.

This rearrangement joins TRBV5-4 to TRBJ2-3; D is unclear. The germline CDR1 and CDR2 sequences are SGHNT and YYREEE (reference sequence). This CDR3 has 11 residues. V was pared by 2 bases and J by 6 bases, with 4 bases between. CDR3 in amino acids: CASSFQDTQYF. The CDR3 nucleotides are TGTGCCAGCAGCTTTCAGGATACGCAGTATTTT.

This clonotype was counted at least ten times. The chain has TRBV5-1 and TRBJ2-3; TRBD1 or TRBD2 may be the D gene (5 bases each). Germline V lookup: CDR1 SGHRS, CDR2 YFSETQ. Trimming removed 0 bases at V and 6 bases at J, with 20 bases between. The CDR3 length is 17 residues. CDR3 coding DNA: TGCGCCAGCAGCTTGGGGGGCGCCGGGACCCCGGGGGATACGCAGTATTTT. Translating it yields CASSLGGAGTPGDTQYF.

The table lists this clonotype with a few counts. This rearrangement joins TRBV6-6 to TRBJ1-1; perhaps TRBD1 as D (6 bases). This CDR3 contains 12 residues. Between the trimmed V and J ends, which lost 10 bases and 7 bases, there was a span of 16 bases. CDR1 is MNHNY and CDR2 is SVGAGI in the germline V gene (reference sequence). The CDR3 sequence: CATIEGGIEAFF. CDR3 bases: TGTGCCACCATCGAGGGGGGGATTGAAGCTTTCTTT.

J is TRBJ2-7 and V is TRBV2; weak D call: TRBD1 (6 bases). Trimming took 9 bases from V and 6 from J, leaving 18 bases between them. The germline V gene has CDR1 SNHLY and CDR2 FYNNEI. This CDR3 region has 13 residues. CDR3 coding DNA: TGTGCCAGTGGGACCGGGACATCTCTCGAGCAGTACTTC. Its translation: CASGTGTSLEQYF.

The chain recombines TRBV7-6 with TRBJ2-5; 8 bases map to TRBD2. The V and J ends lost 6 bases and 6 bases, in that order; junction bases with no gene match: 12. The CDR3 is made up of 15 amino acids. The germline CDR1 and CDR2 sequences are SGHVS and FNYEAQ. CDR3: CASSPARGGRKTQYF. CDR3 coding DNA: TGTGCCAGCAGTCCAGCTCGGGGGGGCCGGAAGACCCAGTACTTC. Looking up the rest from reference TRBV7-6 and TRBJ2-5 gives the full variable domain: GAGVSQSPRYKVTKRGQDVALRCDPISGHVSLYWYRQALGQGPEFLTYFNYEAQQDKSGLPNDRFSAERPEGSISTLTIQRTEQRDSAMYRCASSPARGGRKTQYFGPGTRLLVL.

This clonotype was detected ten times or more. The CDR3 region has the DNA TGTGCCAGCAGCCAACCGGGGGCCGCGAACACCGGGGAGCTGTTTTTT. It codes for CASSQPGAANTGELFF. The rearrangement uses TRBV3-1 and TRBJ2-2; D tentatively fits TRBD1 or TRBD2 (6 bases each). Between the trimmed V and J ends, which lost 2 bases and 0 bases, there was a span of 10 bases. CDR3 length: 16 amino acids. Germline CDR1 LGHDT, CDR2 YNNKEL (reference sequence).

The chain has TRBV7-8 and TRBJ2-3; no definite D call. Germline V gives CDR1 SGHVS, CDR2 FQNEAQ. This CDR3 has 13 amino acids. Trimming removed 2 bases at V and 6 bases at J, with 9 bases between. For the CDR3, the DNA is TGTGCCAGCAGCTTAAACCGCGACGATACGCAGTATTTT. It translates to CASSLNRDDTQYF.

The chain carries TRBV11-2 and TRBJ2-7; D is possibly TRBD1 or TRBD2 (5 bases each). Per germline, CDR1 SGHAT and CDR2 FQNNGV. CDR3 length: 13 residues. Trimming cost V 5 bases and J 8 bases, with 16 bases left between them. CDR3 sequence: CASSAGTRGQQYF. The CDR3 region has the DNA TGTGCCAGCAGCGCCGGGACCCGGGGACAGCAGTACTTC.

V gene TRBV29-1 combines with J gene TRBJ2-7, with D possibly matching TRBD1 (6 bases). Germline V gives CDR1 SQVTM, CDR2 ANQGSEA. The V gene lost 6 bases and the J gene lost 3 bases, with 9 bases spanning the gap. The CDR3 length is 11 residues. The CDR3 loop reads CSVKQGYEQYF. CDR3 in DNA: TGCAGCGTCAAACAGGGCTACGAGCAGTACTTC.

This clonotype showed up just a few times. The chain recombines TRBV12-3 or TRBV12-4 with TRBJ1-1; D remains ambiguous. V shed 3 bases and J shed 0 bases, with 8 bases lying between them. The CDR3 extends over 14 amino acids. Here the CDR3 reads CASSFRAMNTEAFF. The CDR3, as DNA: TGTGCCAGCAGTTTTCGGGCGATGAACACTGAAGCTTTCTTT.

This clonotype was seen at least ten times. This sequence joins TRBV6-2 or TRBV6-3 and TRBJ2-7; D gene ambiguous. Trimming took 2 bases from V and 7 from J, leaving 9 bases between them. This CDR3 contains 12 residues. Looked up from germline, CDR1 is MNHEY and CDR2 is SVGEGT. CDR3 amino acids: CASSYGRQEQYF. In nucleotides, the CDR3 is TGTGCCAGCAGTTACGGAAGACAAGAGCAGTACTTC.

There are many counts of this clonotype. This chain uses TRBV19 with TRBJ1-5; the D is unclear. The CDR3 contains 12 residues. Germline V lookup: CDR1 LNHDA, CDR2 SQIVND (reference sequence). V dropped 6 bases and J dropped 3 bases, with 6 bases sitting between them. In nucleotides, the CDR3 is TGTGCCAGTAGCCTTCTCAATCAGCCCCAGCATTTT. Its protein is CASSLLNQPQHF. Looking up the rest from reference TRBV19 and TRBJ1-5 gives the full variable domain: DGGITQSPKYLFRKEGQNVTLSCEQNLNHDAMYWYRQDPGQGLRLIYYSQIVNDFQKGDIAEGYSVSREKKESFPLTVTSAQKNPTAFYLCASSLLNQPQHFGDGTRLSIL.

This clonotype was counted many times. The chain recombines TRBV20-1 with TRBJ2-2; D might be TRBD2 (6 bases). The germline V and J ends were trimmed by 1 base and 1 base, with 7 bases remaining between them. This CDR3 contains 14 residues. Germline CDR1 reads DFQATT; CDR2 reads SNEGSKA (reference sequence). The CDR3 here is CSARAGLNTGELFF. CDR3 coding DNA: TGCAGTGCTAGAGCGGGACTGAACACCGGGGAGCTGTTTTTT.